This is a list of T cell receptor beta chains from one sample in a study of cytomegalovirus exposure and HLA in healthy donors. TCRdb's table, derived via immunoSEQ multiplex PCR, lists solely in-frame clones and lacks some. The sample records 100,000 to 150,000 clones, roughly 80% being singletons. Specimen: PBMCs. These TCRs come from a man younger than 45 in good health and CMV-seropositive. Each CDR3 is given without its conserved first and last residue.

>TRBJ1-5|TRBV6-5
ASSFKGTGLSQPQH
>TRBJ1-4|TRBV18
ASSPPYAHGLF
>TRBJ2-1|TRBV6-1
ASRRSGDNEQF
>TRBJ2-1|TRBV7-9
ASSPLVGGSYNEQF
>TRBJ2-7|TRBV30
AWSVLSYEQY
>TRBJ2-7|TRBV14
ASSQELTGWEVPYEQY
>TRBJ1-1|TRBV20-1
RLQGSEAF
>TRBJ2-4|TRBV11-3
ASSFIAKNIQY
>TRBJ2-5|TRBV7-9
ASSDLQETQY
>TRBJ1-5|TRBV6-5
ASSLGPQHNQPQH
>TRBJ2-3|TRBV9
ASSPRTGADTQY
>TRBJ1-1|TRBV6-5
ASSFLQGALNTEAF
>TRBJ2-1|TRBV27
ASILTSGKNEQF
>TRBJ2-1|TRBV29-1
SVRITGGAVEQF
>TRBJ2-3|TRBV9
ASSGATDTQY
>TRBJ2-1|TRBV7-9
ASSSTASGLYNEQF